This record looks at one T cell receptor (beta chain) sequence and its context. Its antigen is unknown. No quality values exist for individual bases; no much larger clone is one base distant. These data are taken from a study of cytomegalovirus exposure and HLA in healthy donors (dated by TCRdb to between 2016 and 2019). At the level of the whole study: An earlier analysis of around 600 of the donors reported 250 to 350 Gb of sequence data and 100 million to 140 million unique TCR beta sequences from 150 million to 200 million T cells. An early release that covered several hundred HLA-typed donors contained about 300 gigabases of sequencing data and approximately 85 million unique TCR sequences. Among the approximately 400 genotyped donors, approximately 77% belonged to the genetic ancestry cluster associated with self-reported Caucasian donors. The study aimed to test whether signatures of past pathogen exposure could be identified by cataloging public T cell receptors. The T cell repertoires of several hundred subjects were profiled by immunosequencing and related to cytomegalovirus serostatus. In addition to the first cohort of approximately 650 subjects, a separate validation cohort of about 120 different subjects was used. The study combined high-throughput TCR immunosequencing, statistical association of individual TCRs with disease status, and machine learning to predict cytomegalovirus infection status. In a later analysis, previously published TCR beta repertoires from 670 or so donors were re-analyzed and high-resolution HLA genotyping was added so that TCR occurrence patterns could be studied. Rather than using new phenotypic data, the later analysis identified candidate immune exposures from TCR beta sequences and from how often those sequences occurred across donors. An earlier analysis of more than 450 of the donors used high-throughput TCR beta sequencing to judge whether each TCR beta V gene segment behaved as functional or pseudogenic. Donor age, sex, ethnicity and CMV serostatus were compiled together with the repertoire data. A later genetic analysis used genome-wide SNP genotypes for about 60% of the 666 donors, treating that subset as a discovery cohort. All discovery cohort repertoires had been generated using a single sequencing platform. Both class I and class II loci were covered by HLA typing, at four-digit resolution. The number of donors typed differed by locus, with roughly 620-630 for A, B, C, DRB1 and DQB1, roughly 520 for DQA1, 600 to 610 for DPA1, and around 430 for DPB1. Because of strong linkage in the cohort, 5 or 6 DR-DQ haplotypes were treated as single units for association and clustering. Among some 400 genotyped donors of the cohort, an average of around 220,000 unique TCR beta nucleotide sequences was sequenced per donor, of which about 19% were non-productive. Study-level results and caveats: HLA typing was unavailable for some donors at each locus, so association tests used only the typed subset. According to the authors, the approach could potentially be generalized to other disease states and immunological phenotypes. Compared with equally common non-associated chains, HLA-associated TCR beta chains in a later analysis were more clonally expanded and had lower generation probabilities. In a later analysis, most CMV-associated TCR beta chains were found to appear HLA-restricted, with HLA associations seemingly driven largely by CMV exposure. Because counts were too low, about 17 rarely observed V segments, including chromosome 9 orphons, were excluded from the earlier analysis of a few hundred of the donors. When HLA alleles, especially DR and DQ, strongly co-occurred, attributing TCR associations to individual alleles was difficult. A further reported finding was that TCR beta sequences accurately predicted the HLA-A and HLA-B alleles for most subjects in the first cohort. A group of highly shared sequence variants was considered likely to be a technical artifact of the sequencing pipeline. Linkage disequilibrium might explain the correlated functional status among segregating V segments, but an unknown experimental factor could not be ruled out. While some public TCRs were present in many individuals, most TCR sequences turned up only very rarely across donors. A later analysis associated around 16,000 TCR beta sequences with specific HLA alleles at a false discovery rate of 0.05. The study gave a list of 150 to 200 TCR beta chains associated with cytomegalovirus. Several of the top co-occurrence clusters appeared to be linked to parvovirus B19, influenza, CMV and Epstein-Barr virus, according to a later analysis. Sequencing depth was assumed to be roughly uniform across donors in the presence/absence analyses, though that assumption may not hold. Three of the identified cytomegalovirus-associated TCR beta chains were confirmed in vitro to be specific for cytomegalovirus antigens. The classifier was reported to diagnose cytomegalovirus status with high specificity and sensitivity in both the original cohort and the validation cohort. Some IMGT-functional V segments, including TRBV6-2 and TRBV6-3, could not be distinguished by the 87-base-pair reads and were therefore excluded. In a later genetic analysis, a missense DCLRE1C variant was associated with V-gene and J-gene trimming of TCR beta chains, and the association was replicated in an independent cohort. In an earlier analysis of 587 of the donors, most TCR beta V segments were observed in productive rearrangements about 87% or about 30% of the time, broadly matching IMGT annotations. According to a later analysis, TCR association rates differed among HLA loci, with DRB1 alleles showing the most associated TCRs and HLA-C alleles showing the fewest. Only TCR beta chains were sequenced in this cohort, and the absence of alpha or paired-chain data limited detectable features. According to a later genetic analysis, donors in an Asian-associated ancestry cluster had fewer N-insertions in productive TCRs than the approximately 700-donor mean. The only immune exposure information available for the cohort was CMV serostatus.

The library came from the immunoSEQ multiplex PCR assay. A mixture of 60 forward primers for TCR Vbeta segments and 13 reverse primers for TCR Jbeta segments was used in the multiplex PCR. Amplification of the CDR3 region of rearranged TCR beta genes was performed with a multiplex PCR assay on genomic DNA. The amplified TCR beta libraries were sequenced on the Illumina HiSeq System as 87-base-pair reads. The authors' analysis ran thus. Across the 670 or so repertoires, a later analysis counted tens of millions of unique TCR beta chains, 8.5 million to 12 million of which were shared by at least two donors. To remove PCR and sequencing errors, raw reads were error-corrected and collapsed into unique sequences using a nearest-neighbor algorithm that merged closely related sequences. Alignment of CDR3 sequences to IMGT reference sequences was used to assign V, D and J gene segments. Each retained sequence needed at least a six-nucleotide match to both a V gene segment and a J gene segment. A rearrangement was called productive if the CDR3 had no stop codons and remained in frame with V and J, and every other rearrangement was called non-productive. Following IMGT convention, CDR3 was defined as the stretch from the second conserved V-encoded cysteine to the conserved J-encoded phenylalanine. Sequences without an unambiguous match to a single V gene segment were excluded from the earlier analysis of several hundred of the donors. In an earlier analysis of about 590 of the donors, a V segment was called functional when productive rearrangements were above 56.7%, and segregating when the standard deviation between donors exceeded 5%. A statistical classification framework was built to diagnose cytomegalovirus status from the catalog of TCR beta chain sequences. In a later analysis, V and J genes were assigned by comparing TCR nucleotide sequences against IMGT/GENE-DB human TR gene sequences. A later analysis assigned CDR3 sequences and most-parsimonious VDJ recombination scenarios with the TCRdist pipeline. In a later analysis, every TCR beta chain was defined by the combination of its CDR3 amino acid sequence and its V-gene family, and reads without a unique V-gene family were dropped. A later analysis removed 450 to 600 highly shared, low-generation-probability nucleotide sequences to deal with suspected cross-contamination and a sequencing artifact. For each public chain, a later analysis derived a clonal expansion index from normalized ranks of inferred template counts within each repertoire. In a later analysis, generation probabilities were computed using a VDJ recombination model fitted to out-of-frame rearrangements, and the results were checked against IGoR. Hypergeometric tests were used in a later analysis to score TCR-TCR, TCR-HLA and TCR-CMV co-occurrence, with a repertoire-size bias correction applied to the TCR pairs. In a later analysis, false discovery rates were estimated by permuting HLA or CMV assignments 20 times. In a later analysis, co-occurring TCRs were grouped using DBSCAN, with TCRdist sequence similarity added in when clustering inside HLA-allele-positive subsets. Repertoires with fewer than 30,000 or more than 120,000 public chains were left out of co-occurrence clustering, as were a handful of repertoires with anomalous nucleotide sharing. The table comes from immuneACCESS by way of TCRdb, which keeps in-frame sequences with V and J called. Part of the clones is missing from these tables; in studies checked, under half for an unresolved V gene and the rest for unknown reasons. Clone size and V and J calls were adopted from that table, with D and trimming inferred from the DNA. The sample table shows about 97,000 clones, and about 75% are seen once. The leading ten clones occupy about 10% of the sample.

CDR1 and CDR2 are drawn from the germline V gene: KGHSH, LQKENI. The CDR3 spans 15 residues, from the cysteine through the phenylalanine. Solely the CDR3 DNA is kept, with 45 bases framed from the first base. V lost 3 bases and J lost 6 bases, and the count of bases not matched to a germline gene is 9. The cohort comprised around 690 healthy bone marrow donors. Cohort members were all nominally healthy when sampled, although unrecorded immune exposures were likely present. The donor was CMV seronegative and was included in the group of about 350 seronegative cohort members. Every donor gave a peripheral blood sample, and the peripheral blood mononuclear cells from that sample were used for TCR beta sequencing. The Qiagen DNeasy Blood Extraction Kit was used to extract genomic DNA from the blood cell samples.

This sequence was found in a man aged 50 to 60 in good health and CMV-seronegative. The V gene is TRBV18 and the J gene is TRBJ2-3, and 7 bases in between align with TRBD2. The source material was PBMCs. Here the CDR3 is given as CASSPGGTKGDTQYF. The DNA sequence is given as TGTGCCAGCTCACCGGGGGGGACCAAAGGTGATACGCAGTATTTT.